This T cell receptor beta chain stems from a study of T cell responses to AZD1222 COVID-19 vaccine. Turning to this clone: Antigen: not known.

Between the trimmed V and J ends, which lost 4 bases and 3 bases, there was a span of 12 bases. The germline CDR1 and CDR2 sequences are SGHTA and FQGNSA. The CDR3 length is 14 residues. Whole-study results and caveats: Nearly half of the spike-specific TCRs reportedly recognize variant regions that carry no mutations. Vaccine-associated CD4 TCRs spanned spike, dominant at 160-218 and 743-854.

Produced via immunoSEQ multiplex PCR; TCRdb's table is partial and in-frame only. In the table there are about 110,000 clones, approximately 90% of which are singletons. V gene TRBV7-2 combines with J gene TRBJ1-1; the D is unclear. Source: peripheral blood, taken on day 0 of AZD1222 vaccination. This receptor was obtained from an adult in good health. CDR3 in DNA: TGTGCCAGCAGCTCCGTCGGGAGGTACACTGAAGCTTTCTTT. It translates to CASSSVGRYTEAFF.